The next 27 T cell receptor beta chains were all read from a single sample in a study of blood T cell repertoires in COVID-19. Sequenced by immunoSEQ multiplex PCR; TCRdb stores in-frame clones only, minus some. The repertoire consists of over 75,000 clones, with 80% to 85% occurring once and the leading ten covering roughly 30%. Sequenced sample: peripheral blood. These TCRs come from a woman of 80 years or more with active or convalescent COVID-19.

The V gene is TRBV28, the J gene TRBJ1-5, with a weak D call TRBD1 (6 bases). Deletions cut 7 bases from V and 9 bases from J, with 13 bases between. The CDR3 contains 12 residues. CDR1 is MDHEN and CDR2 is SYDVKM in the germline V gene. The CDR3 region is CASNGGGWPQHF. The CDR3 DNA sequence: TGTGCCAGCAATGGGGGGGGCTGGCCCCAGCATTTT.

This chain links TRBV28 with TRBJ1-2; possibly TRBD1 for D (5 bases). The CDR3 loop spans 11 amino acids. The V gene lost 8 bases and the J gene lost 5 bases, with 9 bases spanning the gap. Germline loops: CDR1 MDHEN, CDR2 SYDVKM. CDR3 sequence (DNA): TGTGCCAGCTCATCAGGGTATGGCTACACCTTC. Its protein product is CASSSGYGYTF.

The CDR3 DNA reads as TGCGCCAGCAGCCGAGAACCGACAGGGCCGAGCTCCTATAATTCACCCCTCCACTTT. It encodes CASSREPTGPSSYNSPLHF. The J gene is TRBJ1-6, the V gene TRBV5-1; 7 nucleotides match TRBD1. CDR3 length: 19 residues. The J segment lost 0 bases and the V segment lost 4 bases, leaving 13 bases of the junction unmatched. The germline CDR1 and CDR2 sequences are SGHRS and YFSETQ. Supplemented by reference TRBV5-1 and TRBJ1-6, the full variable domain reads KAGVTQTPRYLIKTRGQQVTLSCSPISGHRSVSWYQQTPGQGLQFLFEYFSETQRNKGNFPGRFSGRQFSNSRSEMNVSTLELGDSALYLCASSREPTGPSSYNSPLHFGNGTRLTVT.

CDR3 region: CASSRRQGLYGYTF. The CDR3, as DNA: TGTGCCAGCAGCCGGAGACAGGGTCTATATGGCTACACCTTC. The rearrangement links TRBV28 to TRBJ1-2; 7 nucleotides match TRBD1. The CDR3 sequence is 14 residues long. The germline V gene encodes CDR1 MDHEN and CDR2 SYDVKM. V shed 6 bases and J 5 bases; nucleotides not matched to a gene: 9.

The V gene is TRBV2, the J gene TRBJ1-6, with a weak D call TRBD1 (5 bases). V lost 6 bases to trimming and J lost 9 bases, with 15 bases between them. The CDR3 runs to 14 residues. CDR1 and CDR2 (germline): SNHLY, FYNNEI. CDR3 residues: CASSPGQGGSPLHF. CDR3 bases: TGTGCCAGCAGCCCCGGGCAGGGCGGTTCACCCCTCCACTTT. The whole variable domain, filled in from reference TRBV2 and TRBJ1-6, reads EPEVTQTPSHQVTQMGQEVILRCVPISNHLYFYWYRQILGQKVEFLVSFYNNEISEKSEIFDDQFSVERPDGSNFTLKIRSTKLEDSAMYFCASSPGQGGSPLHFGNGTRLTVT.

The CDR3 loop is CASSQDRLSETQYF. DNA for the CDR3: TGCGCCAGCAGCCAAGATCGACTGAGTGAGACCCAGTACTTC. The chain carries TRBV4-3 and TRBJ2-5, with D unresolved. The CDR3 is made up of 14 amino acids. V was cut by 0 bases and J by 5 bases, with 10 bases left in between. CDR1 is LGHNA and CDR2 is YSLEER in the germline V gene.

This chain connects TRBV2 to TRBJ2-5; 11 bases agree with TRBD1. The CDR3 covers 15 residues. Germline values: CDR1 SNHLY, CDR2 FYNNEI. The ends lost 5 bases at V and 0 bases at J; junction bases unmatched: 2. CDR3 sequence reads: CASSPDRGHQETQYF. The CDR3 DNA reads TGTGCCAGCAGTCCGGACAGGGGGCACCAAGAGACCCAGTACTTC.

The chain combines TRBV5-1 with TRBJ2-3; D not resolved. The CDR3 totals 14 residues. The germline V gene encodes CDR1 SGHRS and CDR2 YFSETQ. The ends were cut back, 1 base at V and 2 bases at J, with 8 bases in the middle. CDR3 nucleotides: TGCGCCAGCAGCTTGTCACTAATCACAGATACGCAGTATTTT. This translates into CASSLSLITDTQYF.

The chain joins TRBV29-1 to TRBJ2-5; 8 bases line up with TRBD1. Trimming cost V 0 bases and J 10 bases; bases outside gene matches: 16. In germline, CDR1 is SQVTM, CDR2 ANQGSEA. The CDR3 length is 16 residues. The CDR3 sequence is CSVEDRTGGSPRGQYF. The CDR3, as DNA: TGCAGCGTTGAAGATCGTACAGGGGGTTCCCCTCGGGGCCAGTACTTC.

The chain has TRBV5-8 and TRBJ1-2; D unclear. Germline V gene lookup returns CDR1 SGHTS and CDR2 YDEGEE. The CDR3 consists of 12 residues. Trimming shortened V by 2 bases and J by 7 bases, and 9 bases separated the two germline ends. CDR3 region: CASSFGEFGYTF. CDR3 DNA sequence: TGTGCCAGCAGCTTCGGAGAATTTGGCTACACCTTC.

The CDR3 DNA reads as TGCGCCAGCAGCAGCATCTACGGAGGAGCGCCCACCGGGGAGCTGTTTTTT. Translation gives CASSSIYGGAPTGELFF. This chain links TRBV5-1 with TRBJ2-2, with a possible D match to TRBD2 (5 bases). V lost 4 bases and J lost 4, with 20 bases in between. This CDR3 region has 17 residues. The germline V gene encodes CDR1 SGHRS and CDR2 YFSETQ.

This chain joins TRBV29-1 and TRBJ1-6; 10 nucleotides agree with TRBD1. The CDR3 runs to 18 residues. Germline V gene lookup returns CDR1 SQVTM and CDR2 ANQGSEA. Trimming took 2 bases from V and 2 from J; bases not matched to a gene: 9. The CDR3 DNA sequence: TGCAGCGTTGAATATCCCGGGACAGGGGTCACCTATAATTCACCCCTCCACTTT. It specifies CSVEYPGTGVTYNSPLHF.

The chain employs TRBV5-6 and TRBJ1-2; 7 nucleotides align to TRBD1. V was clipped by 0 bases and J by 5 bases; unmatched bases: 7. The CDR3 totals 15 residues. In germline, CDR1 is SGHDT, CDR2 YYEEEE. As DNA, the CDR3 is TGTGCCAGCAGCTTGGAAGGGGGCGCGTATTATGGCTACACCTTC. The encoded protein is CASSLEGGAYYGYTF.

The chain carries TRBV3-1 (or the pseudogene TRBV3-2) and TRBJ2-3; 12 nucleotides line up with TRBD2. This CDR3 is built from 18 residues. Germline-derived CDR1 and CDR2 are LGHDT and YNNKEL (reference sequence). The V segment lost 2 bases and the J segment 0 bases; nucleotides outside the gene matches: 6. The CDR3 nucleotides are TGTGCCAGCAGCCAACTAGCGGGGGGGACTCCTAGCACAGATACGCAGTATTTT. It is translated as CASSQLAGGTPSTDTQYF.

The chain couples TRBV2 to TRBJ2-2, with 10 bases matching TRBD1. V trimming: 5 bases; J trimming: 4 bases; junction bases outside the gene matches: 7. Germline-derived CDR1 and CDR2 are SNHLY and FYNNEI. The CDR3 loop spans 16 amino acids. CDR3 protein: CASSRQGARGTGELFF. The DNA of the CDR3 is TGTGCCAGCAGTCGACAGGGGGCGCGGGGCACCGGGGAGCTGTTTTTT.

The chain combines TRBV6-2 or TRBV6-3 with TRBJ1-5, with D unclear. Germline V gene lookup returns CDR1 MNHEY and CDR2 SVGEGT. Trimming removed 6 bases at V and 6 bases at J, with 9 bases between. The CDR3 sequence is 12 residues long. CDR3 region: CASSRWAQPQHF. DNA of the CDR3: TGTGCCAGCAGCCGGTGGGCTCAGCCCCAGCATTTT.

The chain joins TRBV27 to TRBJ1-2, with 9 bases fitting TRBD1. Trimming removed 6 bases from V and 8 bases from J; junction bases left unmatched: 10. The CDR3 sequence is 14 residues long. Per germline, CDR1 MNHEY and CDR2 SMNVEV (reference sequence). The CDR3 DNA reads TGTGCCAGCAGCGTACAGGGGGCTGCAAGAGGCTACACCTTC. Its protein product is CASSVQGAARGYTF.

V usage is TRBV9 and J usage is TRBJ1-5; perhaps TRBD1 as D (6 bases). The V gene lost 4 bases and the J gene lost 3 bases, with 14 bases spanning the gap. The CDR3 runs to 15 residues. CDR1 is SGDLS, CDR2 YYNGEE, per germline. This CDR3 is CASSLGGGINQPQHF. In DNA form, the CDR3 reads TGTGCCAGCAGCCTAGGGGGAGGGATCAATCAGCCCCAGCATTTT.

The chain has TRBV4-1 and TRBJ2-5; a possible D gene is TRBD1 (6 bases). V lost 0 bases, J lost 6 bases, and 17 bases lay in between. CDR1 is MGHRA, CDR2 YSYEKL, per germline. The CDR3 runs 16 residues. CDR3 bases: TGCGCCAGCAGCCAAGAAAACACAGGGTTCTCCAAGACCCAGTACTTC. It codes for CASSQENTGFSKTQYF.

This clone is a singleton in its sample. The chain employs TRBV30 and TRBJ2-1; TRBD2 matches 7 bases. After removal of 5 bases from V and 9 bases from J, the junction contained 13 bases not matched to a gene. This CDR3 has 14 residues. Germline V gene data show CDR1 as GTSNPN and CDR2 as SVGIG (reference sequence). This CDR3 reads CAWGVGEGRIEQFF. CDR3 sequence (DNA): TGTGCCTGGGGGGTGGGGGAGGGCCGTATTGAGCAGTTCTTC. The variable domain in full, completed from reference TRBV30 and TRBJ2-1, reads SQTIHQWPATLVQPVGSPLSLECTVEGTSNPNLYWYRQAAGRGLQLLFYSVGIGQISSEVPQNLSASRPQDRQFILSSKKLLLSDSGFYLCAWGVGEGRIEQFFGPGTRLTVL.

The V gene is TRBV28, the J gene TRBJ2-7; possible D gene TRBD1, 5 bases. V was pared by 6 bases and J by 2 bases, with 11 bases between. This CDR3 is 13 amino acids long. Germline V gene sequence: CDR1 MDHEN, CDR2 SYDVKM. The CDR3, as DNA: TGTGCCAGCAGGTCACAGGCCACCTACGAGCAGTACTTC. Translating it yields CASRSQATYEQYF.

The chain combines TRBV3-1 (or the pseudogene TRBV3-2) with TRBJ2-1, with TRBD2 matching 7 bases. Germline assignment: CDR1 LGHDT and CDR2 YNNKEL (reference sequence). The CDR3 sequence is 15 residues long. J lost 8 bases, V lost 0 bases, and 7 bases had no gene match. The CDR3 sequence: CASSQEAGSLHEQFF. As DNA, the CDR3 is TGTGCCAGCAGCCAAGAAGCGGGATCGCTCCATGAGCAGTTCTTC.

This sequence joins TRBV5-4 and TRBJ2-2; D perhaps matches TRBD2 (5 bases). V lost 4 bases and J 4 bases, leaving 20 bases between the germline ends. The CDR3 length is 17 residues. Germline CDR1 and CDR2: SGHNT and YYREEE (reference sequence). The CDR3 protein is CASSPSPVSRGTGELFF. The DNA for the CDR3 is TGTGCCAGCAGCCCCTCCCCTGTGTCCCGGGGCACCGGGGAGCTGTTTTTT.

This clone was seen once. The rearrangement links TRBV6-6 to TRBJ2-7; 7 bases match TRBD1. The V and J ends lost 4 bases and 2 bases, in that order; junction bases with no gene match: 2. The CDR3 is made up of 13 amino acids. Germline assignment: CDR1 MNHNY and CDR2 SVGAGI (reference sequence). The CDR3 DNA reads TGTGCCAGCAGTTGGGGACAGACCTACGAGCAGTACTTC. Translation: CASSWGQTYEQYF.

This sequence joins TRBV19 and TRBJ1-2, with D possibly being TRBD1 (5 bases). Germline assignment: CDR1 LNHDA and CDR2 SQIVND (reference sequence). Between the trimmed V and J ends, which lost 0 bases and 5 bases, there was a span of 10 bases. The CDR3 contains 14 residues. The CDR3 coding sequence is TGTGCCAGTAGTATAGATCCCAGGGTTTATGGCTACACCTTC. Amino acids: CASSIDPRVYGYTF.

The chain joins TRBV6-2 or TRBV6-3 to TRBJ2-7; a weak D match, TRBD1 (6 bases). This CDR3 has 14 amino acids. V lost 2 bases and J 4 bases, leaving 12 bases between the germline ends. Germline values: CDR1 MNHEY, CDR2 SVGEGT. DNA of the CDR3: TGTGCCAGCAGTTACCGGGACATCAGTTACGAGCAGTACTTC. Translated, it gives CASSYRDISYEQYF.

The CDR3 protein is CASSQRDFYNEQFF. The CDR3 DNA sequence: TGCGCCAGCAGCCAACGGGACTTCTACAATGAGCAGTTCTTC. The chain couples TRBV5-1 to TRBJ2-1; weak D call: TRBD2 (6 bases). There are 14 residues in the CDR3. The V gene's germline CDR1 is SGHRS and CDR2 YFSETQ. V lost 4 bases and J lost 3, with 11 bases in between.